These T cell receptor beta chains were read from a single sample in a study of T cell responses to AZD1222 COVID-19 vaccine. Profiling relied on immunoSEQ multiplex PCR, and the TCRdb table lists in-frame clones only, not all of them. The sample consists of tens of thousands of clones, roughly nine tenths of them appearing once. Sequencing was performed on peripheral blood, taken 28 days after the second AZD1222 dose. These TCRs come from an adult who received the AZD1222 COVID-19 vaccine. Each CDR3 is given without its conserved first and last residue.

ASMFTGGGSGNTIY	TRBJ1-3	TRBV19
ASSGLVDRAGSGELF	TRBJ2-2	TRBV2
ASSPPQPTEAF	TRBJ1-1	TRBV18
ASSFAGQVYEQY	TRBJ2-7	TRBV5-4
ASSYWDRDEQY	TRBJ2-7	TRBV5-4
ASSLFGSGNTIY	TRBJ1-3	TRBV11-2
ASSPGTGENYGYT	TRBJ1-2	TRBV7-8
ASSTPLAGVRGYGYT	TRBJ1-2	TRBV19
ASSLIRLQETGQIYEQY	TRBJ2-7	TRBV5-1
ATSEDRAGYGYT	TRBJ1-2	TRBV5-1
ATSDSRAKATDTQY	TRBJ2-3	TRBV24-1
ASSGSYEQY	TRBJ2-7	TRBV11-3
ASTRGGQTGELF	TRBJ2-2	TRBV2
AISGQGAGYT	TRBJ1-2	TRBV2
ASSYWSGTEAF	TRBJ1-1	TRBV6-2/TRBV6-3
ASSPGTGAGGYT	TRBJ1-2	TRBV7-3
ASSSLAGEETQY	TRBJ2-5	TRBV6-5
ASSLGHLTDTQY	TRBJ2-3	TRBV5-1
ASSPDSNQPQH	TRBJ1-5	TRBV6-5
AWSVLRGESPLH	TRBJ1-6	TRBV30
ASSPQQGANGYT	TRBJ1-2	TRBV4-2
ASSPRGLAKNIQY	TRBJ2-4	TRBV7-2
ASSQGGSGRYEQY	TRBJ2-7	TRBV7-2
SVEASGPDTQY	TRBJ2-3	TRBV29-1
ASSVGQEEYQETQY	TRBJ2-5	TRBV9
ASSLSQGNYGYT	TRBJ1-2	TRBV11-3
ASSLSSTASSGANVLT	TRBJ2-6	TRBV27
ASDYIGNTIY	TRBJ1-3	TRBV7-9
ASSPGPAGQETQY	TRBJ2-5	TRBV7-8
ASSLSGVGRWNTEAF	TRBJ1-1	TRBV7-9
ATSGPVKASADEQF	TRBJ2-1	TRBV24-1
ASSLGLGAKF	TRBJ2-1	TRBV12-3/TRBV12-4
ASSLDPGRGGGGYT	TRBJ1-2	TRBV7-3
ASSQRGPVNTEAF	TRBJ1-1	TRBV3-1/TRBV3-2
ASSLPPGQGSYEQY	TRBJ2-7	TRBV5-4
SASPPGVYGYT	TRBJ1-2	TRBV20-1
ASSVIGGPTEAF	TRBJ1-1	TRBV6-6
ASSLSGSGETQY	TRBJ2-5	TRBV11-3
ASSPLTGSSYEQY	TRBJ2-7	TRBV5-6
ASSVESLGYGYT	TRBJ1-2	TRBV9